Sequencing of this T cell receptor beta chain was carried out in a study of T cell changes during pregnancy in multiple sclerosis. The CDR3 is 14 amino acids. J lost 2 bases, V lost 6 bases, and 4 bases had no gene match. Germline V lookup: CDR1 SEHNR, CDR2 FQNEAQ (reference sequence). Method: immunoSEQ multiplex PCR; TCRdb's copy keeps in-frame clones and lacks some. The sample has roughly 38,000 clones, about nine tenths seen once. The V call is TRBV7-9, the J call TRBJ2-3; 8 positions match TRBD1. Sequenced material: CD8+ T cells from peripheral blood mononuclear cells, taken before pregnancy. The TCR comes from a female donor with multiple sclerosis, enrolled in a pregnancy study. CDR3 in amino acids: CASSGQGHTDTQYF. In DNA, the CDR3 is TGTGCCAGCAGTGGACAGGGACACACAGATACGCAGTATTTT. The full variable domain, rest sourced from reference TRBV7-9 and TRBJ2-3, is DTGVSQNPRHKITKRGQNVTFRCDPISEHNRLYWYRQTLGQGPEFLTYFQNEAQLEKSRLLSDRFSAERPKGSFSTLEIQRTEQGDSAMYLCASSGQGHTDTQYFGPGTRLTVL.